Shown below are 14 T cell receptor beta chains from a single sample sequenced in a study of graft-versus-host responses after intestinal transplantation. Profiling relied on immunoSEQ multiplex PCR, and the TCRdb table lists in-frame clones only, not all of them. Of under 100,000 clones in the sample, 85% to 95% were seen once. These receptors' targets are unknown. The material was unstimulated CD8+ T cells sorted from spleen or lymph node cells, obtained before transplant. These receptors came from a human donor who was the organ donor for an intestinal transplant.

The chain is built from TRBV27 and TRBJ1-2; tentatively, D is TRBD1 (6 bases). Per the germline V gene, CDR1 is MNHEY and CDR2 is SMNVEV (reference sequence). V dropped 2 bases and J dropped 4 bases, with 17 bases sitting between them. There are 16 residues in the CDR3. The CDR3 sequence is CASSLGPAGRGYGYTF. The CDR3 DNA follows: TGTGCCAGCAGTTTAGGCCCCGCGGGCAGGGGCTATGGCTACACCTTC.

The chain uses TRBV30 and TRBJ1-2, with D perhaps matching TRBD1 (6 bases). V dropped 7 bases and J dropped 8 bases, with 23 bases sitting between them. The CDR3 loop spans 14 amino acids. CDR1 is GTSNPN, CDR2 SVGIG, per germline (reference sequence). The CDR3 region is CALTTGGSPMGYTF. DNA for the CDR3: TGTGCCTTAACCACGGGGGGCTCCCCTATGGGCTACACCTTC.

V usage is TRBV27 and J usage is TRBJ1-1; D possibly corresponds to TRBD1 (5 bases). The V gene lost 4 bases and the J gene lost 3 bases, with 12 bases spanning the gap. This CDR3 region has 14 residues. Germline V CDR1 and CDR2: MNHEY, SMNVEV (reference sequence). CDR3 DNA: TGTGCCAGCAGTTGGTCTCGGGGGGACACTGAAGCTTTCTTT. As protein: CASSWSRGDTEAFF.

This clone appeared a few times. The chain combines TRBV4-3 with TRBJ2-7, with TRBD2 matching over 7 bases. CDR3 length equals 13 residues. The J segment lost 7 bases and the V segment lost 0 bases, leaving 3 bases of the junction unmatched. Germline V CDR1 and CDR2: LGHNA, YSLEER. This CDR3 is CASSQDWGGEQYF. CDR3 nucleotides: TGCGCCAGCAGCCAAGATTGGGGGGGAGAGCAGTACTTC.

The chain is built from TRBV7-4 and TRBJ1-1, with D possibly matching TRBD1 (5 bases). The germline CDR1 and CDR2 sequences are SGHVT and SQSDAQ. The CDR3 totals 14 residues. Trimming removed 1 base from V and 1 base from J, with 7 bases in between. CDR3 coding DNA: TGTGCCAGCAGCTTAGGGACAAGGAACACTGAAGCTTTCTTT. The encoded protein is CASSLGTRNTEAFF.

The V and J genes are TRBV27 and TRBJ2-1; TRBD2 is a possible D gene (6 bases). V was cut by 7 bases and J by 5 bases, with 24 bases left in between. This CDR3 is 17 amino acids long. Germline V gene data show CDR1 as MNHEY and CDR2 as SMNVEV (reference sequence). The DNA for the CDR3 is TGTGCCAGCACTGCGGTAGGGCGGGAAGGGAGACACAATGAGCAGTTCTTC. Its protein is CASTAVGREGRHNEQFF.

The chain employs TRBV7-9 and TRBJ2-1; D possibly corresponds to TRBD1 (5 bases). Trimming cost V 3 bases and J 5 bases, with 11 bases left between them. The germline V gene encodes CDR1 SEHNR and CDR2 FQNEAQ (reference sequence). This CDR3 spans 14 amino acids. CDR3 loop: CASSFVGHDNEQFF. The DNA for the CDR3 is TGTGCCAGCAGCTTCGTGGGGCACGACAATGAGCAGTTCTTC.

This chain joins TRBV28 and TRBJ1-1, with D possibly TRBD1 on 5 matching bases. The V and J ends lost 6 bases and 10 bases respectively, with 18 bases between them. Germline CDR1 MDHEN, CDR2 SYDVKM. CDR3 length: 13 amino acids. CDR3 DNA: TGTGCCAGCAGCGGAGACAGTGAGGCAGGAGCTTTCTTT. It yields the protein CASSGDSEAGAFF.

The chain carries TRBV4-1 and TRBJ2-2; D remains unclear. Germline CDR1 reads MGHRA; CDR2 reads YSYEKL. The V and J ends lost 4 bases and 5 bases respectively, with 8 bases between them. This CDR3 is built from 13 residues. CDR3 region: CASSPTRTGELFF. The CDR3 nucleotides are TGCGCCAGCAGCCCCACGAGGACCGGGGAGCTGTTTTTT.

The rearrangement uses TRBV13 and TRBJ1-2; 8 bases agree with TRBD1. CDR3 length equals 14 residues. Unmatched junction bases numbered 7, after V lost 3 bases and J lost 7 bases. In germline, CDR1 is PRHDT, CDR2 FYEKMQ (reference sequence). CDR3 residues: CASSFRAGGGGYTF. In nucleotides, the CDR3 is TGTGCCAGCAGCTTTAGGGCAGGGGGCGGTGGCTACACCTTC.

The chain combines TRBV4-3 with TRBJ1-4; D possibly corresponds to TRBD1 (6 bases). CDR3 length: 14 amino acids. V was clipped by 0 bases and J by 5 bases, with 7 bases between them. CDR1 and CDR2 from the germline V gene are LGHNA and YSLEER. The CDR3, as DNA: TGCGCCAGCAGCCAAGACAGGGGAAATGAAAAACTGTTTTTT. The encoded protein is CASSQDRGNEKLFF.

The J gene is TRBJ1-4, the V gene TRBV18; 8 bases fit TRBD1. The length of the CDR3 is 15 residues. With 3 bases clipped from V and 5 bases from J, the junction kept 5 bases outside the gene matches. CDR1 KGHSH and CDR2 LQKENI come from the germline V gene. The CDR3 DNA sequence: TGTGCCAGCTCACCTAGGGACAGGAGAAATGAAAAACTGTTTTTT. This encodes CASSPRDRRNEKLFF. Together with reference TRBV18 and TRBJ1-4, the CDR3 gives the full variable domain: NAGVMQNPRHLVRRRGQEARLRCSPMKGHSHVYWYRQLPEEGLKFMVYLQKENIIDESGMPKERFSAEFPKEGPSILRIQQVVRGDSAAYFCASSPRDRRNEKLFFGSGTQLSVL.

The gene calls are TRBV7-6 and TRBJ2-1; the match to TRBD2 covers 9 bases. Looked up from germline, CDR1 is SGHVS and CDR2 is FNYEAQ. This CDR3 spans 18 amino acids. V shed 3 bases, J shed 6 bases, and the junction held 15 bases outside the gene matches. Written as DNA, the CDR3 is TGTGCCAGCAGCTTCTCTAGCGGGATAGGAAGGATAGGCAATGAGCAGTTCTTC. This codes for CASSFSSGIGRIGNEQFF.

The chain links TRBV19 to TRBJ2-7, with 8 bases fitting TRBD1. CDR1 and CDR2 (germline): LNHDA, SQIVND (reference sequence). The CDR3 is 12 amino acids. With V trimmed by 5 bases and J by 5 bases, 2 bases remained unmatched. The CDR3 reads CASSQGADEQYF. CDR3 DNA: TGTGCCAGTAGTCAGGGGGCGGACGAGCAGTACTTC.